The 26 T cell receptor beta chains below all came from one sample that was sequenced in a study of beta chain features in type 1 diabetes (dated by TCRdb to 2016 to 2019). Overall results and qualifications from the work: Type 1 diabetes patients showed a moderate but significant shortening of TCRB CDR3 length in all four CD4+ subsets.

Their antigen targets remain unknown. The library was generated by the immunoSEQ multiplex PCR assay. All of the isolated RNA was reverse transcribed with the High Capacity cDNA Reverse Transcription Kit, so expressed TCRB transcripts were sequenced. Entries here come from immuneACCESS through TCRdb and include only in-frame sequences with V and J called. Some clones fail to appear in such tables; in the studies checked, an unresolved V gene covers under half of the shortfall, and the cause of the remainder is unknown. The table for this sample lists some 350,000 clones; around a tenth of them were counted only once. In total, the top ten clones hold 0.55% to 0.75% of the sample. The sequenced material came from central memory CD4+ T cells from blood. The receptors were gathered from a man younger than 40 with type 1 diabetes.

The J gene is TRBJ1-5, the V gene TRBV27; maybe TRBD1 (6 bases). The CDR3 sequence is 14 residues long. Trimming took off 5 bases at V and 5 bases at J, with 13 bases between the two ends. The germline gives CDR1 MNHEY, CDR2 SMNVEV (reference sequence). CDR3 loop: CASSENRDDQPQHF. DNA of the CDR3: TGTGCCAGCAGTGAAAACAGGGACGATCAGCCCCAGCATTTT.

The chain is built from TRBV28 and TRBJ1-1; D is undetermined. CDR1 and CDR2 from the germline V gene are MDHEN and SYDVKM. Trimming removed 7 bases at V and 7 bases at J, with 10 bases between. The CDR3 consists of 11 residues. The DNA of the CDR3 is TGTGCCAGCAAATTTTTCAGTGAAGCTTTCTTT. As protein: CASKFFSEAFF.

This clone has only a few counts. The J gene is TRBJ2-2, the V gene TRBV7-9; D possibly matches TRBD1 or TRBD2 (5 bases each). There are 17 residues in the CDR3. Germline V CDR1 and CDR2: SEHNR, FQNEAQ (reference sequence). The V gene lost 8 bases and the J gene lost 0 bases, with 19 bases spanning the gap. CDR3 sequence: CASFPREQGSNTGELFF. The CDR3 coding sequence is TGTGCCAGCTTCCCCAGGGAGCAAGGCTCGAACACCGGGGAGCTGTTTTTT.

The table lists this clone with a few counts. The V call is TRBV15, the J call TRBJ2-2; D is perhaps TRBD2 (5 bases). V lost 5 bases, J lost 1 base, and 11 bases lay in between. Germline loops: CDR1 LNHNV, CDR2 YYDKDF (reference sequence). This CDR3 is built from 15 residues. DNA of the CDR3: TGTGCCACCAGCCCGAGCGGTCGGAACACCGGGGAGCTGTTTTTT. Translated: CATSPSGRNTGELFF. Together with reference TRBV15 and TRBJ2-2, the CDR3 gives the full variable domain: DAMVIQNPRYQVTQFGKPVTLSCSQTLNHNVMYWYQQKSSQAPKLLFHYYDKDFNNEADTPDNFQSRRPNTSFCFLDIRSPGLGDTAMYLCATSPSGRNTGELFFGEGSRLTVL.

This clone was counted ten times or more. The J gene is TRBJ2-5, the V gene TRBV7-9; D unresolved. CDR3 length: 16 residues. The germline V gene encodes CDR1 SEHNR and CDR2 FQNEAQ (reference sequence). V lost 5 bases and J 5 bases, leaving 21 bases between the germline ends. CDR3 loop: CASSLMAGSLGETQYF. The CDR3 nucleotides read TGTGCCAGCAGCCTAATGGCAGGATCCCTGGGGGAGACCCAGTACTTC.

The rearrangement joins TRBV6-1 to TRBJ2-7; possible D gene TRBD2, 6 bases. CDR1 and CDR2 (germline): MNHNS, SASEGT. This CDR3 is 11 amino acids long. The V gene lost 10 bases and the J gene lost 5 bases, with 12 bases spanning the gap. The CDR3 spells CAIKGTHEQYF. CDR3 DNA: TGTGCCATCAAGGGGACTCACGAGCAGTACTTC.

This clone was seen a few times. The chain links TRBV7-3 to TRBJ2-2; 10 nucleotides agree with TRBD2. This CDR3 is 15 amino acids long. J gave up 7 bases and V 6 bases, and 8 bases lay outside the gene matches. Germline CDR1 SGHTA, CDR2 FQGTGA. CDR3 amino acids: CASSQSGRGVGELFF. For the CDR3, the DNA is TGTGCCAGCAGTCAAAGCGGGAGGGGTGTCGGGGAGCTGTTTTTT.

The chain combines TRBV2 with TRBJ1-2, with D maybe TRBD1 (6 bases). Trimming took off 2 bases at V and 8 bases at J, with 21 bases between the two ends. This CDR3 comprises 16 residues. Germline lookup yields CDR1 SNHLY and CDR2 FYNNEI. In DNA form, the CDR3 reads TGTGCCAGCAGTGAAAGTGTTCAACAAACAGGGCTCGGCTACACCTTC. It encodes CASSESVQQTGLGYTF. The full variable domain, its missing parts supplied by reference TRBV2 and TRBJ1-2, is EPEVTQTPSHQVTQMGQEVILRCVPISNHLYFYWYRQILGQKVEFLVSFYNNEISEKSEIFDDQFSVERPDGSNFTLKIRSTKLEDSAMYFCASSESVQQTGLGYTFGSGTRLTVV.

This clone was counted between two and nine times. V usage is TRBV23-1 and J usage is TRBJ2-7; 10 nucleotides match TRBD1. TRBV23-1 is flagged as an ORF with uncertain function. J gave up 5 bases and V 4 bases, and 11 bases lay outside the gene matches. The CDR3 is 16 residues long. This chain's CDR3 is CASSLRSPDRGNEQYF. CDR3 nucleotides: TGCGCCAGCAGTCTAAGATCCCCGGACAGGGGGAACGAGCAGTACTTC.

This chain uses TRBV27 with TRBJ2-7; 8 nucleotides match TRBD1. V dropped 5 bases and J dropped 3; count of bases not matched to a gene: 6. CDR1 is MNHEY, CDR2 SMNVEV, per germline (reference sequence). CDR3 length: 14 amino acids. CDR3 protein: CASSAYRGIYEQYF. The CDR3 nucleotides read TGTGCCAGCAGTGCTTACAGGGGGATCTACGAGCAGTACTTC.

The chain employs TRBV9 and TRBJ2-7; 8 bases map to TRBD1. This CDR3 has 17 amino acids. Germline loops: CDR1 SGDLS, CDR2 YYNGEE. Trimming cost V 1 base and J 1 base; bases outside gene matches: 10. The CDR3 spells CASSVSLSGTGSYEQYF. Written as DNA, the CDR3 is TGTGCCAGCAGCGTAAGCCTATCCGGGACAGGTTCCTACGAGCAGTACTTC.

CDR3 loop: CASSFSPGQNGYGYTF. DNA of the CDR3: TGTGCCAGCAGTTTCTCACCGGGCCAGAACGGCTATGGCTACACCTTC. This chain joins TRBV6-5 and TRBJ1-2; D remains ambiguous. V was shortened by 4 bases and J by 4 bases, with 19 bases between the two germline ends. The CDR3 length is 16 residues. Germline CDR1 is MNHEY and CDR2 is SVGAGI.

Only a few counts were recorded for this clone. The V gene is TRBV7-3, the J gene TRBJ2-1; possibly TRBD1 or TRBD2 for D (5 bases each). The CDR3 has 14 amino acids. V was clipped by 1 base and J by 8 bases, with 12 bases between them. Germline CDR1 reads SGHTA; CDR2 reads FQGTGA. CDR3 nucleotides: TGTGCCAGCAGCTTAATGGGGGTATCCGATGAGCAGTTCTTC. As protein: CASSLMGVSDEQFF.

This chain uses TRBV28 with TRBJ2-2, with D unclear. V was pared by 5 bases and J by 4 bases, with 5 bases between. The CDR3 length is 12 residues. CDR1 and CDR2 from the germline V gene are MDHEN and SYDVKM. The CDR3 protein is CASSALTGELFF. Written as DNA, the CDR3 is TGTGCCAGCAGTGCCCTCACCGGGGAGCTGTTTTTT.

This clone was counted at least ten times. The J gene is TRBJ2-5, the V gene TRBV19, with D hard to call. Germline CDR1 LNHDA, CDR2 SQIVND (reference sequence). The V end was cut by 8 bases, the J end by 5 bases, with 9 bases between. The CDR3 totals 11 residues. The CDR3 is CASGYRETQYF. In DNA form, the CDR3 reads TGTGCCAGTGGGTATCGGGAGACCCAGTACTTC. The full variable domain, in which reference TRBV19 and TRBJ2-5 provide the parts outside the CDR3, is DGGITQSPKYLFRKEGQNVTLSCEQNLNHDAMYWYRQDPGQGLRLIYYSQIVNDFQKGDIAEGYSVSREKKESFPLTVTSAQKNPTAFYLCASGYRETQYFGPGTRLLVL.

The chain is built from TRBV5-4 and TRBJ2-1, with TRBD2 identical over 10 bases. The germline gives CDR1 SGHNT, CDR2 YYREEE (reference sequence). V shed 0 bases and J 8 bases; nucleotides not matched to a gene: 5. The CDR3 consists of 15 residues. CDR3 bases: TGTGCCAGCAGCTTGGGAGTAGCGGGAGGTTATGAGCAGTTCTTC. Amino acids: CASSLGVAGGYEQFF.

This clone has a handful of counts. The chain recombines TRBV25-1 with TRBJ1-6, with a tentative D call TRBD1 (6 bases). V shed 3 bases and J shed 6 bases, with 12 bases lying between them. There are 15 residues in the CDR3. Germline V gene lookup returns CDR1 MGHDK and CDR2 SYGVNS. This CDR3 is CASSEGAGANSPLHF. In DNA, the CDR3 is TGTGCCAGCAGTGAGGGGGCAGGAGCTAATTCACCCCTCCACTTT.

The rearrangement joins TRBV5-1 to TRBJ2-7; the match to TRBD1 covers 7 bases. This CDR3 spans 16 amino acids. V lost 1 base and J lost 1; bases outside the gene matches: 8. The V gene's germline CDR1 is SGHRS and CDR2 YFSETQ. CDR3 sequence (DNA): TGCGCCAGCAGCTTGCGGTATCAACAGGGGTCCTACGAGCAGTACTTC. Its translation: CASSLRYQQGSYEQYF.

Worth noting for this clone: This sequence may be a read error, since a much larger clone differs from it by one base. Other nucleotide sequences from this sample produce the same CDR3. The V and J genes are TRBV6-5 and TRBJ2-5, with D possibly TRBD1 on 5 matching bases. Germline lookup yields CDR1 MNHEY and CDR2 SVGAGI. CDR3 size: 13 residues. V was shortened by 0 bases and J by 4 bases, with 6 bases between the two germline ends. The CDR3 region is CASSYSGLETQYF. The CDR3 DNA is TGTGCCAGCAGTTACTCGGGGCTAGAGACCCAGTACTTC.

This clone was observed a few times. The CDR3 DNA sequence: TGTGCCAGTACCCGGACAGGGGGCCGGTATGGCTACACCTTC. This sequence encodes CASTRTGGRYGYTF. This chain joins TRBV19 and TRBJ1-2; 11 nucleotides agree with TRBD1. The CDR3 is made up of 14 amino acids. The V segment lost 7 bases and the J segment 5 bases; nucleotides outside the gene matches: 6. Looked up from germline, CDR1 is LNHDA and CDR2 is SQIVND (reference sequence).

This rearrangement joins TRBV5-1 to TRBJ1-2; D is ambiguous. The CDR3 loop spans 13 amino acids. Trimming left V 0 bases short and J 4 bases short, with 7 bases between. CDR1 SGHRS and CDR2 YFSETQ come from the germline V gene. The DNA for the CDR3 is TGCGCCAGCAGCTTGGGGGAAGGCTATGGCTACACCTTC. Translation gives CASSLGEGYGYTF.

This rearrangement joins TRBV29-1 to TRBJ2-1; 12 positions agree with TRBD2. Losses at the gene ends were 4 bases for V and 4 bases for J; bases not matched to a gene: 11. Germline CDR1 SQVTM, CDR2 ANQGSEA. The CDR3 has 17 amino acids. As DNA, the CDR3 is TGCAGCGTTGTGCCTAGCGGGAGGGCCGGCTATTACAATGAGCAGTTCTTC. Protein product: CSVVPSGRAGYYNEQFF.

The chain employs TRBV5-4 and TRBJ2-3; D remains unclear. V lost 3 bases and J 0 bases, leaving 8 bases between the germline ends. This CDR3 is 14 amino acids long. The germline V gene has CDR1 SGHNT and CDR2 YYREEE (reference sequence). The CDR3 bases are TGTGCCAGCAGCTCCTACAGCAGCACAGATACGCAGTATTTT. Its translation: CASSSYSSTDTQYF.

Only a few counts were recorded for this clone. The chain couples TRBV6-5 to TRBJ2-7; 9 bases map to TRBD2. Trimming cost V 4 bases and J 2 bases; bases outside gene matches: 6. The CDR3 has 15 amino acids. The V gene's germline CDR1 is MNHEY and CDR2 SVGAGI. The DNA of the CDR3 is TGTGCCAGCAGTTTACTCGCGGGAGGGCCCTACGAGCAGTACTTC. Residues: CASSLLAGGPYEQYF.

This clone was seen a handful of times. The chain recombines TRBV11-2 with TRBJ2-1; 8 bases map to TRBD1. Trimming at V came to 4 bases and at J to 5 bases, leaving 4 bases not matched to a gene. Per the germline V gene, CDR1 is SGHAT and CDR2 is FQNNGV. The CDR3 has 14 residues. The CDR3 region has the DNA TGTGCCAGCAGCTCAGGACAGGGCCACAATGAGCAGTTCTTC. This codes for CASSSGQGHNEQFF.

This clone has a handful of counts. The chain combines TRBV18 with TRBJ2-5; 11 bases agree with TRBD2. The V segment lost 5 bases and the J segment 3 bases; nucleotides outside the gene matches: 11. The CDR3 is made up of 17 amino acids. In germline, CDR1 is KGHSH, CDR2 LQKENI. In nucleotides, the CDR3 is TGTGCCAGCTCAACTGGGGCACTAGCGGGAGCGGAAGAGACCCAGTACTTC. Its protein is CASSTGALAGAEETQYF. Using reference TRBV18 and TRBJ2-5 for the parts outside the CDR3, the full variable domain is NAGVMQNPRHLVRRRGQEARLRCSPMKGHSHVYWYRQLPEEGLKFMVYLQKENIIDESGMPKERFSAEFPKEGPSILRIQQVVRGDSAAYFCASSTGALAGAEETQYFGPGTRLLVL.